This TCR beta chain was identified during a study of memory CD4+ T cells and cytomegalovirus serostatus. Per the original data handling: After removing out-of-frame reads, over 2 million distinct TCRbeta sequences remained. Clones were read by immunoSEQ multiplex PCR, and TCRdb kept only the in-frame ones, dropping some. The V and J calls and clone size are taken from that table; D and trimming were inferred from the DNA. The table lists under 55,000 clones, around three quarters of them singletons. The CDR3 spans 13 residues. Trimming took 0 bases from V and 3 from J, leaving 5 bases between them. The germline V gene has CDR1 SGHVS and CDR2 FNYEAQ. Single viable CD3+CD4+CD8-CD45RO+ cells were sorted as the memory CD4+ T cells.

Material: memory CD4+ T cells from blood. The chain uses TRBV7-6 and TRBJ1-1; D might be TRBD1 (5 bases). The origin of this receptor is an adult in good health and CMV-seronegative. CDR3 bases: TGTGCCAGCAGCTTAGCAGGGGACACTGAAGCTTTCTTT. This gives the protein CASSLAGDTEAFF.